Listed below are T cell receptor beta chains from one sample, sequenced in a study of T cell responses to AZD1222 COVID-19 vaccine. Assay used: immunoSEQ multiplex PCR; TCRdb lists only in-frame clones, some missing. In the table there are around 110,000 clones, about 80% of which are singletons. Source: peripheral blood, taken on day 0 of AZD1222 vaccination. These receptors all stem from an adult in good health. Each CDR3 is given with its conserved first and last residue. D genes are given only for firm matches. Clone size is given for some rows only: seen once, a few or many times, or a class if the clone is expanded.

j_gene,d_gene,v_gene,abundance,CDR3nt,CDR3aa
TRBJ2-3,NA,TRBV24-1,NA,TGTGCCACCAGTGATGGGCCCTTCCCAGATACGCAGTATTTT,CATSDGPFPDTQYF
TRBJ2-7,NA,TRBV6-1,NA,TGTGCCAGCAGTGAAGGTCGGGGCAGCTCCTACGAGCAGTACTTC,CASSEGRGSSYEQYF
TRBJ2-5,TRBD2,TRBV19,many,TGTGCCAGTAGTATGACTAGCGGGAGTTTAGAGACCCAGTACTTC,CASSMTSGSLETQYF
TRBJ1-5,NA,TRBV6-6,once,TGTGCCAGCAGTTACTCTGAGGATAGCAATCAGCCCCAGCATTTT,CASSYSEDSNQPQHF
TRBJ1-5,NA,TRBV7-8,NA,TGTGCCAGCAGCTTAGCACGGTTCGGGAGCCATCAGCCCCAGCATTTT,CASSLARFGSHQPQHF
TRBJ2-1,TRBD2,TRBV4-2,NA,TGTGCCAGCAGCCAAACTAGCGGGGGGCTATACAATGAGCAGTTCTTC,CASSQTSGGLYNEQFF
TRBJ2-5,NA,TRBV7-9,once,TGTGCCAGCAGCCCCGACCAAGAGACCCAGTACTTC,CASSPDQETQYF
TRBJ1-5,NA,TRBV6-5,NA,TGTGCCAGCAGGGATGAGCAGCCCCAGCATTTT,CASRDEQPQHF
TRBJ1-5,NA,TRBV5-1,NA,TGCGCCAGCAGCTTCAACTTAGGCCAGCCCCAGCATTTT,CASSFNLGQPQHF
TRBJ1-6,NA,TRBV18,once,TGTGCCAGCTCACCACTTTCACCCCTCCACTTT,CASSPLSPLHF
TRBJ2-7,TRBD2,TRBV18,NA,TGTGCCAGCTCATCCCGCTCGGGGGGGGTCTTCGAGCAGTACTTC,CASSSRSGGVFEQYF
TRBJ1-2,NA,TRBV2,NA,TGTGCCAGCATCCAGGGTAGGCTCAGCTATGGCTACACCTTC,CASIQGRLSYGYTF
TRBJ1-1,NA,TRBV11-3,NA,TGTGCCAGCAGCTTAGGCCCGGATCCGAACACTGAAGCTTTCTTT,CASSLGPDPNTEAFF
TRBJ2-1,NA,TRBV19,NA,TGTGCCAGTAGTATTGGGGATGGAGGGTACAATGAGCAGTTCTTC,CASSIGDGGYNEQFF
TRBJ2-1,NA,TRBV27,NA,TGTGCCAGCAGTTTACTAGAAAGCTCCTACAATGAGCAGTTCTTC,CASSLLESSYNEQFF
TRBJ2-7,NA,TRBV19,NA,TGTGCCAGTAGGTCCGGCGCAGGGTGGGAGCAGTACTTC,CASRSGAGWEQYF
TRBJ2-3,TRBD2,TRBV29-1,NA,TGCAGCGTTCGGACTAGCGGGACAGATACGCAGTATTTT,CSVRTSGTDTQYF